The T cell receptor (beta chain) described here comes from a study of blood T cell repertoires in COVID-19. Study background: From the United States, Italy and Spain came samples of acute and convalescent COVID-19. Nucleic acid was either cDNA or gDNA, and it came from T cells, B-cell-depleted T cells, or PBMCs.

Source study methods: The assay estimated nucleated cells by amplifying reference gene primers. This table comes from immunoSEQ multiplex PCR, and its TCRdb copy is limited to in-frame clones, with some not included. V, J and clone size were drawn from that table, and D and trimming were deduced from the DNA. This sample has around 430,000 clones, with 70% to 90% found just once. The V gene's germline CDR1 is LGHDT and CDR2 YNNKEL (reference sequence). The CDR3 loop spans 15 amino acids. The V gene lost 0 bases and the J gene lost 4 bases, with 10 bases spanning the gap. The sequence was collected from a woman in her forties or fifties with COVID-19, enrolled during active disease. This sequence joins TRBV3-1 (or the pseudogene TRBV3-2) and TRBJ1-3, with D possibly being TRBD1 (5 bases). Sequencing input: peripheral blood. As DNA, the CDR3 is TGTGCCAGCAGCCAAGATCGGGGGTACGGAAACACCATATATTTT. It translates to CASSQDRGYGNTIYF.